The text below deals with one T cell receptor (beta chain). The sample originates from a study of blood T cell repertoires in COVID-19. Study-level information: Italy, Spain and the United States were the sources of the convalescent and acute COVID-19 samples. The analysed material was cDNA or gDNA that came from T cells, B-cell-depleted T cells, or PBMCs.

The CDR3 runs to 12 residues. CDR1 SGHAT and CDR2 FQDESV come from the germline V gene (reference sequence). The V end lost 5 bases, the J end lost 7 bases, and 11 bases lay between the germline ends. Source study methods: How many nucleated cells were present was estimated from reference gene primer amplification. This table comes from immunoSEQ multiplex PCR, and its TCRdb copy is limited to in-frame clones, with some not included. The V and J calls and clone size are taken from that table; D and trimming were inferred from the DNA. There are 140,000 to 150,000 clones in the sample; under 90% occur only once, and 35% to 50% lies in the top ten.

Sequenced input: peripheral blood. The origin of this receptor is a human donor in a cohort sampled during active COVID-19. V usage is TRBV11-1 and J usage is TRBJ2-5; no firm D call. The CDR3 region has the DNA TGTGCCAGCAGCCCCTTGAGCGTGACCCAGTACTTC. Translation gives CASSPLSVTQYF.